Detailed here is one T cell receptor beta chain. The antigen remains undetermined. Method: immunoSEQ multiplex PCR; TCRdb's copy keeps in-frame clones and lacks some. In the table there are 2 million to 2.5 million clones, roughly 95% of which are singletons. These data belong to a study of shared clonotypes between healthy human individuals. Overall study findings and caveats: Generally, estimated richness proved larger in naive subsets than it did in memory subsets.

Germline CDR1 reads SGHNT; CDR2 reads YYREEE (reference sequence). This CDR3 has 16 residues. V lost 4 bases to trimming and J lost 5 bases; unmatched junction nucleotides: 15. This chain links TRBV5-4 with TRBJ2-7, with TRBD1 matching over 7 bases. This clonotype was sampled from a young man in good health. Input material: naive CD4+ T cells sorted from blood. As to subset: CD45RA+ positively selected. CDR3: CASSPGLTGSSNEQYF. The CDR3 nucleotides are TGTGCCAGCAGCCCGGGCCTGACAGGGTCTTCCAACGAGCAGTACTTC. The full variable domain, rest sourced from reference TRBV5-4 and TRBJ2-7, is ETGVTQSPTHLIKTRGQQVTLRCSSQSGHNTVSWYQQALGQGPQFIFQYYREEENGRGNFPPRFSGLQFPNYSSELNVNALELDDSALYLCASSPGLTGSSNEQYFGPGTRLTVT.